The following is a T cell receptor beta chain sequence with its context. Its antigen is not known. This entry is derived from a study of PD-1 blockade in mismatch repair-deficient tumors. Turning to the study itself: All were previously treated, progressing patients with around eleven mismatch repair-deficient cancer types. Findings and limits, study-wide: After pembrolizumab, tumor-resident clones rose rapidly, then generally contracted before radiologic responses.

Assay used: immunoSEQ multiplex PCR; TCRdb lists only in-frame clones, some missing. The table lists approximately 9,400 clones, 75% to 90% of them singletons. The CDR3 spans 15 residues. Germline V gene data show CDR1 as SGHRS and CDR2 as YFSETQ. Trimming took off 3 bases at V and 0 bases at J, with 10 bases between the two ends. A few pembrolizumab responders had their TCRs sequenced. Specimen: PBMCs, collected approximately 48 weeks after starting pembrolizumab. This chain links TRBV5-1 with TRBJ2-1, with D possibly TRBD2 on 6 matching bases. This TCR was sampled from an adult with mismatch repair-deficient cancer. The CDR3 protein is CASSSTSISYNEQFF. In DNA form, the CDR3 reads TGCGCCAGCAGCTCCACTAGCATCTCCTACAATGAGCAGTTCTTC.